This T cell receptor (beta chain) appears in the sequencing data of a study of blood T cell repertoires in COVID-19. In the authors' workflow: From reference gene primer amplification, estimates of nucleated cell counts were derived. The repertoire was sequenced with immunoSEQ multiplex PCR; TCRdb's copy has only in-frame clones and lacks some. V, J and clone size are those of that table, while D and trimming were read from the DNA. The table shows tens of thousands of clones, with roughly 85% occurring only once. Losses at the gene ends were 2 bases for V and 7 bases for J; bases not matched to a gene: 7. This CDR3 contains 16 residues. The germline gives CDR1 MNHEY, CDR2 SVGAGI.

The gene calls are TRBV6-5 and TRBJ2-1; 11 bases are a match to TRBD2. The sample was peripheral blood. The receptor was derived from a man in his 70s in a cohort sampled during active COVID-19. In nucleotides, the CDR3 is TGTGCCAGCAGTTACCGGGCTAGCGGGAGGCAGAATGAGCAGTTCTTC. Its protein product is CASSYRASGRQNEQFF.